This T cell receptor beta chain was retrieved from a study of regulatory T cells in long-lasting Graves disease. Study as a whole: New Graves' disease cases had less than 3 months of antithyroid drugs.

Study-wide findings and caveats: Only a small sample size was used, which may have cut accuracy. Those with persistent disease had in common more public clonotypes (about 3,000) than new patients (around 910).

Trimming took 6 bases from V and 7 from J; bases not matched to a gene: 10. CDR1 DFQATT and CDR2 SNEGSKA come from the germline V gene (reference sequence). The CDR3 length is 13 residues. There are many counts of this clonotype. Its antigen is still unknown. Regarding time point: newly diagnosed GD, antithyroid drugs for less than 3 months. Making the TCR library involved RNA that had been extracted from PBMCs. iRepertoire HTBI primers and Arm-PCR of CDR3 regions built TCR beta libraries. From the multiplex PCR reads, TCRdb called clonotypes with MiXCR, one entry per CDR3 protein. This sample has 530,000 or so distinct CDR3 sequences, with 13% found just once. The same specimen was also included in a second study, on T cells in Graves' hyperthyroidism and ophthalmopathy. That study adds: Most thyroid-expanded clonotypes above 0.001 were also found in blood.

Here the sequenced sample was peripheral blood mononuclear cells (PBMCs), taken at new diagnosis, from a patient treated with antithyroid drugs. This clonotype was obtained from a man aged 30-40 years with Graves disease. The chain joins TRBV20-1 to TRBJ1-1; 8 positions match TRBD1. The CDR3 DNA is TGCAGTGCCAGGGGACAGGAGAGCGATGAAGCTTTCTTT. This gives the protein CSARGQESDEAFF.